This T cell receptor (beta chain) comes out of a study of T cells in Graves' hyperthyroidism and ophthalmopathy. This clonotype came up a few times. Template material for amplifying TCR beta CDR3 regions consisted of RNA transcripts. In the first-round RT-PCR of the TCR CDR3, the HTBI primer set was used. Using its own MiXCR run on the multiplex PCR reads, TCRdb lists one record per CDR3 protein. The sample has around 480,000 distinct CDR3 sequences; roughly 14% are singletons. Graves' hyperthyroidism is called stable when ophthalmopathy does not progress within 18 months. Newly diagnosed hyperthyroidism patients aged 18 to 65 years had disease lasting under 2 months. Patients with uncontrolled infections, other autoimmune diseases, pregnancy or lactation were excluded. V lost 5 bases and J lost 4; bases outside the gene matches: 3. Germline values: CDR1 SGHRS, CDR2 YFSETQ. This CDR3 region has 14 residues.

The sequenced material came from blood. This clonotype originated in a woman under 30 with Graves' hyperthyroidism. The chain joins TRBV5-1 to TRBJ1-3; 10 bases are shared with TRBD1. The CDR3 sequence: CASRKTGGGNTIYF. Written as DNA, the CDR3 is TGCGCCAGCAGGAAGACAGGGGGCGGAAACACCATATATTTT. The full variable domain, its missing parts supplied by reference TRBV5-1 and TRBJ1-3, is KAGVTQTPRYLIKTRGQQVTLSCSPISGHRSVSWYQQTPGQGLQFLFEYFSETQRNKGNFPGRFSGRQFSNSRSEMNVSTLELGDSALYLCASRKTGGGNTIYFGEGSWLTVV.